This T cell receptor (beta chain) was sequenced in a study of blood T cell repertoires in COVID-19. Study information: Researchers got acute and convalescent COVID-19 samples from the United States, Italy and Spain. PBMCs, B-cell-depleted T cells, or T cells provided the cDNA or gDNA that made up the material.

As processed by the authors: Researchers report that nucleated cell counts were estimated from reference gene primer amplification. The data were produced by immunoSEQ multiplex PCR, yet TCRdb's version contains in-frame clones alone and is incomplete. D and trimming were read from the DNA, whereas the V and J calls and clone size are those reported in that table. The table lists fewer than 450,000 clones, around 91% of them singletons. V was clipped by 0 bases and J by 8 bases, with 11 bases between them. The CDR3 is made up of 14 amino acids. In germline, CDR1 is SGHDT, CDR2 YYEEEE. The V gene is TRBV5-6, the J gene TRBJ2-2; possibly TRBD1 for D (6 bases). Sequencing was done on a sample of peripheral blood. This sequence originates from a young woman who had recovered from COVID-19. CDR3 DNA: TGTGCCAGCAGCTTGGGGGGGCGCAAAGGGGAGCTGTTTTTT. Its protein product is CASSLGGRKGELFF.